This TCR beta chain was retrieved from a study of shared clonotypes between healthy human individuals. In the study overall: CD4 naive and CD4 memory each took three plates per donor, while CD8 naive took two and CD8 memory one.

Per the original data handling: Filtering differed since immunoSEQ provided only junctions, with no quality scores. TCRdb keeps only in-frame clones here, not all; method: immunoSEQ multiplex PCR. Clone size and the V and J calls come from that table; the DNA yielded D and trimming. The sample yields about 2.1 million clones, 93% seen once. In the naive CD8 group, cells lacked CD45RO and were positively selected for CCR7, so terminally differentiated effector memory CD45RA+ cells were left out. This clone was recorded only once. Its specificity is unknown. The ends lost 2 bases at V and 5 bases at J; junction bases unmatched: 8. The germline CDR1 and CDR2 sequences are SEHNR and FQNEAQ (reference sequence). The CDR3 is 15 amino acids. Study-wide results and limits: Unshared clonotypes carried lower generation probabilities than those common to all four donors.

V usage is TRBV7-9 and J usage is TRBJ2-7, with 8 bases lining up with TRBD2. The specimen was naive CD8+ T cells from PBMCs. The source is a man aged 18 to 29 in good health. Some clones in this sample may be carry-over from other donors' samples. In DNA, the CDR3 is TGTGCCAGCAGCTTAACAGCGGGAGTTCAGAACGAGCAGTACTTC. This sequence encodes CASSLTAGVQNEQYF. Looking up the rest from reference TRBV7-9 and TRBJ2-7 gives the full variable domain: DTGVSQNPRHKITKRGQNVTFRCDPISEHNRLYWYRQTLGQGPEFLTYFQNEAQLEKSRLLSDRFSAERPKGSFSTLEIQRTEQGDSAMYLCASSLTAGVQNEQYFGPGTRLTVT.